Sequencing of this T cell receptor beta chain was carried out in a study of T cells in pancreatic ductal adenocarcinoma. This table comes from immunoSEQ multiplex PCR, and its TCRdb copy is limited to in-frame clones, with some not included. The sample consists of 97,000 or so clones, about 96% of them appearing once. The CDR3 is 15 residues long. V was clipped by 2 bases and J by 5 bases, with 15 bases between them. CDR1 and CDR2 from the germline V gene are KGHSH and LQKENI. Selected pancreatic ductal adenocarcinoma patients had undergone surgery without neoadjuvant therapy. Sequencing used PBMCs. The chain combines TRBV18 with TRBJ2-5; no clear D gene. This TCR was recovered from a human donor with pancreatic ductal adenocarcinoma. CDR3 bases: TGTGCCAGCTCACCAGGAGAAGATGATGTGGAGACCCAGTACTTC. Its protein is CASSPGEDDVETQYF. The full variable domain, its missing parts supplied by reference TRBV18 and TRBJ2-5, is NAGVMQNPRHLVRRRGQEARLRCSPMKGHSHVYWYRQLPEEGLKFMVYLQKENIIDESGMPKERFSAEFPKEGPSILRIQQVVRGDSAAYFCASSPGEDDVETQYFGPGTRLLVL.